This TCR beta chain was recovered during a study of response to subunit inactivated influenza vaccine (dated by TCRdb to 2017 to 2018). Turning to the overall study: To follow how T cells responded to a trivalent subunit inactivated influenza vaccine, the researchers relied on deep quantitative profiling of the T cell receptor repertoire. Here is what the overall study found, with its caveats: The authors proposed that each seasonal influenza vaccination may bring in only a limited number of new T cells.

About this clonotype itself: No antigen is known for it. No base quality information exists; no much larger clone differs at one position.

The germline V gene (reference sequence) sets CDR1 to LNHDA and CDR2 to SQIVND. Between the V and J ends, shortened by 3 bases and 5 bases respectively, the junction contains 11 bases. The CDR3 numbers 14 residues from cysteine through phenylalanine. Only the CDR3 DNA is retained, 42 bases long and in frame from the first base. Libraries were built with RT-PCR. TCRdb names Illumina HiSeq 2500 as the instrument used. The raw public data were reprocessed by TCRdb itself: fastp quality trimming at Q25, MiXCR clonotype calling, in-frame beta chains only. Duplicate CDR3 protein sequences are folded into a single record with the most common DNA and genes. The sample table records 700,000 to 800,000 distinct CDR3 sequences; about 18% of these occur just once. Approximately 10% of the sample rests with the top ten.

The chain joins TRBV19 to TRBJ2-1; TRBD1 is perhaps the D gene, given 6 matching bases. The receptor comes from a man aged 45 to 65 who received an inactivated influenza vaccine. Donor details come from another sample of the same person, matched by shared clones. The material was PBMCs from blood, obtained 4 to 6 days after vaccination. The DNA sequence follows: TGTGCCAGTAGTATTGGACAGAACAACAATGAGCAGTTCTTC. Translated, this gives CASSIGQNNNEQFF. The full variable domain, with segments outside the CDR3 supplied by the reference TRBV19 and TRBJ2-1 proteins, appears as DGGITQSPKYLFRKEGQNVTLSCEQNLNHDAMYWYRQDPGQGLRLIYYSQIVNDFQKGDIAEGYSVSREKKESFPLTVTSAQKNPTAFYLCASSIGQNNNEQFFGPGTRLTVL.